This TCR beta chain stems from a study of T cell responses to AZD1222 COVID-19 vaccine. Regarding the study as a whole: Per reports, nearly half of all spike-specific TCRs target regions that are unmutated in variants. The study sampled repertoires only after the peak T cell response. Donors were mostly white British, more females; clonal diversity possibly underestimated. Researchers report vaccine-associated CD4 TCRs spanning spike, with dominance at 160-218 and 743-854.

V was pared by 5 bases and J by 8 bases, with 21 bases between. CDR3 length: 15 amino acids. Germline CDR1 reads MNHEY; CDR2 reads SVGAGI. Clones were sequenced by immunoSEQ multiplex PCR, and TCRdb holds only the in-frame ones, with some missing. The sample includes around 160,000 clones, around 89% of them seen just once. This clone is a singleton in its sample. The antigen is undetermined. The J gene is TRBJ1-2, the V gene TRBV6-5, with D hard to call. Sequenced here: peripheral blood, sampled on day 0 of AZD1222 vaccination. The clonotype was recovered from an adult in good health. The DNA for the CDR3 is TGTGCCAGCAGTCGGGATTTACAGTGGGCCGGGGGCTACACCTTC. This translates into CASSRDLQWAGGYTF.